This TCR beta chain was profiled in a study of T-cell reconstitution after alpha-beta-depleted transplantation in children. The study, taken as a whole, reports: Reportedly, alpha-beta T cells present about two months post-transplant originated from several hundred expanded clones of graft origin. Fresh T-cell production supplied most of the T-cell counts and diversity seen one year after transplant. Surviving recipient cells, namely T cells and thymic progenitors, were the source of high day-60 TCRbeta diversity in some patients.

This clonotype was found many times. Its antigen is still unknown. Molecular barcoding with unique molecular identifiers was used for the TCRbeta library. TCRdb processed the PCR reads anew with MiXCR; each CDR3 protein has one entry. This sample has approximately 300,000 distinct CDR3 sequences; approximately 7.3% occur once, and the top ten carry approximately 9.1%. CDR3 length: 12 residues. The germline V gene encodes CDR1 SGHRS and CDR2 YFSETQ. The junction had 0 bases not matched to a gene; V was cut back by 5 bases and J by 4 bases. This chain connects TRBV5-1 to TRBJ2-7; the match to TRBD1 covers 10 bases. The sequence derives from a female patient aged 2-9 years who had a stem cell transplant for Fanconi anemia, so the T cells may come from the graft donor. The sample consisted of peripheral blood, taken 360 days after TCRalphabeta/CD19-depleted stem cell transplant. CDR3 DNA: TGCGCCAGCAGGGACAGGGGGTACGAGCAGTACTTC. Amino acids: CASRDRGYEQYF.